This entry describes one T cell receptor beta chain. This table comes from immunoSEQ multiplex PCR, and its TCRdb copy is limited to in-frame clones, with some not included. The sample lists 80,000 to 130,000 clones, roughly nine tenths occurring once. The data were obtained in a study of PD-L1 blockade in urothelial cancer. Study overall: Analyses were performed on blood at 3 weeks after treatment start (the second dose) and at 6 weeks.

J gave up 6 bases and V 4 bases, and 7 bases lay outside the gene matches. The CDR3 is 14 residues long. Germline CDR1 reads LNHDA; CDR2 reads SQIVND (reference sequence). The sequence came from an elderly woman with urothelial cancer. The chain employs TRBV19 and TRBJ1-2; 8 bases line up with TRBD1. The material sequenced was PBMCs, taken around atezolizumab (anti-PD-L1) treatment. This CDR3 is CASSRGQVADGYTF. The CDR3 region has the DNA TGTGCCAGTAGTAGGGGACAGGTAGCGGATGGCTACACCTTC.